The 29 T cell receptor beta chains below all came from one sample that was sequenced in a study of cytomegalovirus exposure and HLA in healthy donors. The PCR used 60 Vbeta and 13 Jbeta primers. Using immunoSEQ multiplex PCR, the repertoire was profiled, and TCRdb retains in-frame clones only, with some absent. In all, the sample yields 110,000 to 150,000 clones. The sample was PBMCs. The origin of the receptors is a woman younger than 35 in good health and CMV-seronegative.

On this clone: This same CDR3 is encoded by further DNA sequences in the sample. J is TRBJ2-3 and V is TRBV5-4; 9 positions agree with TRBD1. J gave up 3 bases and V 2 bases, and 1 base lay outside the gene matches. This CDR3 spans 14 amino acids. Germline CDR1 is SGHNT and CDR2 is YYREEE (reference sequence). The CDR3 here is CASSLQGATDTQYF. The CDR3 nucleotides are TGTGCCAGCAGCTTACAGGGGGCTACAGATACGCAGTATTTT.

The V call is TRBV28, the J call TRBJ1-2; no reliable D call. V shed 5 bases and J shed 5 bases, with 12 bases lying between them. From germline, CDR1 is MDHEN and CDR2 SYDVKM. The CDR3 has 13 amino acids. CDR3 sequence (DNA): TGTGCCAGCAGTGCCAACGACATATATGGCTACACCTTC. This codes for CASSANDIYGYTF.

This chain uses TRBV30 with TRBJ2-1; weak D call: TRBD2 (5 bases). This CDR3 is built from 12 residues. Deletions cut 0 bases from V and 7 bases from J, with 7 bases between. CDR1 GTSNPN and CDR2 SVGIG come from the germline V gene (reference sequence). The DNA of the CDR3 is TGTGCCTGGAGTGTACTAGGGAATGAGCAGTTCTTC. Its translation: CAWSVLGNEQFF.

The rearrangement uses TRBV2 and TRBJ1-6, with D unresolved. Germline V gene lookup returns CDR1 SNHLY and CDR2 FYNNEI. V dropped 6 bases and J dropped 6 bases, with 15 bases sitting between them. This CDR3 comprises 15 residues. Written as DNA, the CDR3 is TGTGCCAGCAGCAGAGAAACAGTATCTAATTCACCCCTCCACTTT. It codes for CASSRETVSNSPLHF. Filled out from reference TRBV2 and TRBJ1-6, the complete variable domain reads EPEVTQTPSHQVTQMGQEVILRCVPISNHLYFYWYRQILGQKVEFLVSFYNNEISEKSEIFDDQFSVERPDGSNFTLKIRSTKLEDSAMYFCASSRETVSNSPLHFGNGTRLTVT.

The chain's CDR3 is CASSLETNQPQHF. In DNA form, the CDR3 reads TGTGCCAGCAGCTTAGAGACAAATCAGCCCCAGCATTTT. V is TRBV11-2 and J is TRBJ1-5; D remains unclear. Germline loops: CDR1 SGHAT, CDR2 FQNNGV. The CDR3 is 13 amino acids. The V end was cut by 0 bases, the J end by 4 bases, with 4 bases between.

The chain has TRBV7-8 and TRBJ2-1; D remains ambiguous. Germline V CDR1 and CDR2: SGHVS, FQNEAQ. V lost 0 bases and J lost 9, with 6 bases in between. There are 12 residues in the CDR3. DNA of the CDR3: TGTGCCAGCAGCTTAGCGTCCGGTGAGCAGTTCTTC. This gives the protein CASSLASGEQFF.

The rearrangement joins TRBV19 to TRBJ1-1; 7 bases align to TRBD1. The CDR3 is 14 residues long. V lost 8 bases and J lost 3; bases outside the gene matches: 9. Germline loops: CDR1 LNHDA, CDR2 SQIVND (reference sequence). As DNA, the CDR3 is TGTGCCAGTCTCTTGACAGGGCCTTACACTGAAGCTTTCTTT. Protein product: CASLLTGPYTEAFF.

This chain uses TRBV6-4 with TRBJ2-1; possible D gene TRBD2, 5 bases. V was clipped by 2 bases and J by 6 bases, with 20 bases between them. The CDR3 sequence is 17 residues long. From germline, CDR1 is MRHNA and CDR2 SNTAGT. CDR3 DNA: TGTGCCAGCAGTGACCCACCGATAAGGAGGTTGGGCAATGAGCAGTTCTTC. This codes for CASSDPPIRRLGNEQFF.

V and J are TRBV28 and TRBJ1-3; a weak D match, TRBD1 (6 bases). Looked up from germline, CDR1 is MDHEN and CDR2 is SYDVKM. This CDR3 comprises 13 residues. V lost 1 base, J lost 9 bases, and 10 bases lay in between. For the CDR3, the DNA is TGTGCCAGCAGTTTATATGTACAGGGCACCATATATTTT. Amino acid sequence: CASSLYVQGTIYF.

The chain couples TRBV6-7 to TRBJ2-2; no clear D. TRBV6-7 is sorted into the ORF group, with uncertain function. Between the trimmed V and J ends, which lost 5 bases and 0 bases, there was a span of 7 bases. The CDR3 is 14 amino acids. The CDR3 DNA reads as TGTGCCAGCAGTCGCGAGGCGAACACCGGGGAGCTGTTTTTT. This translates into CASSREANTGELFF.

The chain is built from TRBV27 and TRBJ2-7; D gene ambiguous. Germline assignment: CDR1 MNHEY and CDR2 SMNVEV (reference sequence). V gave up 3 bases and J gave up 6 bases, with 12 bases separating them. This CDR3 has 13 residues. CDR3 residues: CASSLVASSEQYV. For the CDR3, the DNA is TGTGCCAGCAGTTTGGTGGCTAGTAGCGAGCAGTACGTC.

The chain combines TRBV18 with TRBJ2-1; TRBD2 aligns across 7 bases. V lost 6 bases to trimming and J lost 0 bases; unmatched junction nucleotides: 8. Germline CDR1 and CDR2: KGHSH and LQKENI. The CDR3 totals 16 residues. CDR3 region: CASSLSRGSSYNEQFF. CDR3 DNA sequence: TGTGCCAGCTCGCTATCGCGGGGGAGCTCCTACAATGAGCAGTTCTTC.

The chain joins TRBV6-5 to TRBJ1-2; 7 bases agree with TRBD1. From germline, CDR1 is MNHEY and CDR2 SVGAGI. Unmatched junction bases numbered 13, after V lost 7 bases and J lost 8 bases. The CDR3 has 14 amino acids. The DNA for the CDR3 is TGTGCCAGCAAGGGACAGAGTCTTAATTACGGCTACACCTTC. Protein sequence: CASKGQSLNYGYTF.

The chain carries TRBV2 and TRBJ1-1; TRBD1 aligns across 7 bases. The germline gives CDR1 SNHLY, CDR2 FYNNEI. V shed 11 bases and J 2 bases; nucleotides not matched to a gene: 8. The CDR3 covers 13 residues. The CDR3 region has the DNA TGTGCCGAGGGGGGACAGAGCAACACTGAAGCTTTCTTT. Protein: CAEGGQSNTEAFF.

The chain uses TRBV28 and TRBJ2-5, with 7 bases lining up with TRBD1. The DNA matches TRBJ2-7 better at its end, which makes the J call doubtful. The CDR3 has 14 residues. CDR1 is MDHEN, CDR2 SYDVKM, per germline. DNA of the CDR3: TGTGCCAGCAGTTTCGGACAGGCCCCCTACGAGCAGTACTTC. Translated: CASSFGQAPYEQYF.

CDR3 bases: TGTGCCAGCAGCCCCTCTAGCGGAGGGGGGGAGCAGTACGTC. Protein product: CASSPSSGGGEQYV. The chain joins TRBV7-2 to TRBJ2-7; TRBD2 might be the D (7 bases). V was pared by 5 bases and J by 7 bases, with 18 bases between. This CDR3 has 14 amino acids. In germline, CDR1 is SGHTA, CDR2 FQGNSA.

The CDR3 loop reads CASSYTSGAYEQYV. The CDR3 DNA reads TGTGCCAGCAGCTATACATCAGGGGCCTACGAGCAGTACGTC. The rearrangement joins TRBV7-2 to TRBJ2-7; D may be TRBD1 (6 bases). V lost 4 bases to trimming and J lost 2 bases, with 12 bases between them. Germline lookup yields CDR1 SGHTA and CDR2 FQGNSA. This CDR3 has 14 amino acids.

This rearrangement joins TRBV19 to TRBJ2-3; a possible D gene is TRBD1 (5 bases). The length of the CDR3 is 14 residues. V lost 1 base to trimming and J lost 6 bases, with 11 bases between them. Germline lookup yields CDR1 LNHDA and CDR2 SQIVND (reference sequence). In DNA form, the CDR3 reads TGTGCCAGTAGTATAGCACAGGCCGAGGATACGCAGTATTTT. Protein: CASSIAQAEDTQYF.

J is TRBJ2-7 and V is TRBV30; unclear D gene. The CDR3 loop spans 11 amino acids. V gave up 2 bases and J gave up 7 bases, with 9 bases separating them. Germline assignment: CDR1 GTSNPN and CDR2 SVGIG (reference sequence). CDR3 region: CAWSYFGEQYV. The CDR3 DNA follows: TGTGCCTGGAGTTATTTCGGGGAGCAGTACGTC.

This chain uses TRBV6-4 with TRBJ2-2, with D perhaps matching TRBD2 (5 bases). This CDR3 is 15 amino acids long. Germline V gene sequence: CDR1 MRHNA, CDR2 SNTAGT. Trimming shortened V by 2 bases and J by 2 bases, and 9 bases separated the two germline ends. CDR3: CASSDNEGNTGELFF. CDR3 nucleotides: TGTGCCAGCAGTGACAATGAGGGAAACACCGGGGAGCTGTTTTTT.

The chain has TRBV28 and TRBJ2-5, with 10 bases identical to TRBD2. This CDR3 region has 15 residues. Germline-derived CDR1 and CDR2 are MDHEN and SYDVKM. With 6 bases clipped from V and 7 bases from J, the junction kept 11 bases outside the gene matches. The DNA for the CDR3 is TGTGCCAGCAGCGCGATAGCGGGAGGAGGGGGGACCCAGTACTTC. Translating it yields CASSAIAGGGGTQYF.

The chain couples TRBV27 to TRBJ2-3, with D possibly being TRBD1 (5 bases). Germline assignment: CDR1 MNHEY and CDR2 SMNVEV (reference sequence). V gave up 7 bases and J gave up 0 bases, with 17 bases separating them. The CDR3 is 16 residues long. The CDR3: CASMSPRAASTDTQYF. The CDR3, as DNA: TGTGCCAGCATGAGTCCCAGGGCGGCTAGCACAGATACGCAGTATTTT.

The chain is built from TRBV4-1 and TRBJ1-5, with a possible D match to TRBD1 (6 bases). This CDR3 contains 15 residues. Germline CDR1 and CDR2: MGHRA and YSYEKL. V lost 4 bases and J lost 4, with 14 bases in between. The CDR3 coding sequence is TGCGCCAGCAGCCGCGACAGGAGCATTAATCAGCCCCAGCATTTT. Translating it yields CASSRDRSINQPQHF.

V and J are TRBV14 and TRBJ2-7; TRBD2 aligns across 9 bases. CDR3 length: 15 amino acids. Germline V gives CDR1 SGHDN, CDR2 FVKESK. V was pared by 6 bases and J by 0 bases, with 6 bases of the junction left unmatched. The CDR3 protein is CASSFLSGSSYEQYF. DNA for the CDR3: TGTGCCAGCAGTTTCCTTAGCGGGAGCTCCTACGAGCAGTACTTC.

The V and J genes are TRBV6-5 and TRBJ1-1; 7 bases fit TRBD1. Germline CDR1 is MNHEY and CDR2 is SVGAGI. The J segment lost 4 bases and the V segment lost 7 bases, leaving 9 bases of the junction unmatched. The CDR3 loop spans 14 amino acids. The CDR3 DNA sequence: TGTGCCAGCACCCGAACCGGGACAGCCACTGAAGCTTTCTTT. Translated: CASTRTGTATEAFF.

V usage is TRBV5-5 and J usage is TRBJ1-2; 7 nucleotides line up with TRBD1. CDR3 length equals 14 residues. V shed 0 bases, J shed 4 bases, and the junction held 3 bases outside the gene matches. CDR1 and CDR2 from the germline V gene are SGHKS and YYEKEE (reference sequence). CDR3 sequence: CASSLGQGFYGYTF. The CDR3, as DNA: TGTGCCAGCAGCTTGGGACAGGGCTTCTATGGCTACACCTTC.

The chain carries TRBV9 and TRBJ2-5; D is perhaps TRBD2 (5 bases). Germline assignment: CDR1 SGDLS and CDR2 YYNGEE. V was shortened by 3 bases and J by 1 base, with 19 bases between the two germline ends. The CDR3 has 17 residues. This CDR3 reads CASSAPGSEGFQETQYF. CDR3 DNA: TGTGCCAGCAGCGCCCCCGGTAGCGAGGGCTTCCAAGAGACCCAGTACTTC.

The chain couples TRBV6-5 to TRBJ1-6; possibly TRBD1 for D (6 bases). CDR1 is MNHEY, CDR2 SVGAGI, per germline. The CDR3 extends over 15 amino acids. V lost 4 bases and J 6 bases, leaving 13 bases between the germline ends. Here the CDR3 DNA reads TGTGCCAGCAGTTCGGACAGAGTGCCTAATTCACCCCTCCACTTT. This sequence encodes CASSSDRVPNSPLHF.

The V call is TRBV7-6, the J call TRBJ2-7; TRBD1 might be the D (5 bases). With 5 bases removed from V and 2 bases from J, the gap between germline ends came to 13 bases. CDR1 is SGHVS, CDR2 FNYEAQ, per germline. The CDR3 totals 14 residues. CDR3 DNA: TGTGCCAGCAGCCTAAGGCAGGGAACCTACGAGCAGTACGTC. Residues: CASSLRQGTYEQYV.